The T cell receptor (beta chain) described here comes from a study of CD8 T cell repertoires and HIV-1 epitope variants. The overall study: Cultures ran less than 12 days, with IL-2, IL-7 and IL-15 added on days 3 and 7.

Per the germline V gene, CDR1 is MNHEY and CDR2 is SMNVEV (reference sequence). The CDR3 has 18 residues. V trimming: 6 bases; J trimming: 3 bases; junction bases outside the gene matches: 13. Sequenced by immunoSEQ multiplex PCR; TCRdb stores in-frame clones only, minus some. The data contain roughly 4,500 clones, 65% of them singletons. In regard to this clone: The target antigen is unknown.

This clonotype originated in a male donor with HIV. Sequencing was performed on cultured CD8+ T cells derived from PBMCs. This rearrangement joins TRBV27 to TRBJ2-2; 10 nucleotides align to TRBD1. The CDR3 protein is CASSPNPPGQGHTGELFF. The CDR3 DNA follows: TGTGCCAGCAGCCCGAATCCCCCGGGACAGGGGCACACCGGGGAGCTGTTTTTT.